This entry lists 29 T cell receptor beta chains sequenced from one sample in a study of shared clonotypes between healthy human individuals. Libraries were prepared by immunoSEQ multiplex PCR; TCRdb keeps only in-frame clonotypes and omits some of them. The sample has about 2.2 million clones; 93% are singletons. CD8 cells regarded as naive lacked CD45RO, were positively chosen for CCR7, and omitted terminally differentiated effector memory CD45RA+ cells. The sample was naive CD8+ T cells from PBMCs. The receptor source for this set is a man younger than 35 in good health. Some clones in this sample may be carry-over from other donors' samples.

This sequence joins TRBV6-1 and TRBJ1-1; no definite D call. The CDR3 has 14 residues. CDR1 and CDR2 (germline): MNHNS, SASEGT. Between the trimmed V and J ends, which lost 6 bases and 1 base, there was a span of 12 bases. The CDR3 nucleotides are TGTGCCAGCAGGGGCCCCCATAAGAACACTGAAGCTTTCTTT. This translates into CASRGPHKNTEAFF.

V and J are TRBV4-1 and TRBJ2-5; D is uncertain. V was pared by 2 bases and J by 2 bases, with 9 bases between. CDR1 and CDR2 from the germline V gene are MGHRA and YSYEKL. The CDR3 consists of 14 residues. The CDR3: CASSQRALQETQYF. CDR3 coding DNA: TGCGCCAGCAGCCAAAGAGCCTTACAAGAGACCCAGTACTTC.

V usage is TRBV25-1 and J usage is TRBJ1-1, with 7 bases identical to TRBD1. Germline V gene sequence: CDR1 MGHDK, CDR2 SYGVNS. V gave up 3 bases and J gave up 3 bases; unmatched junction bases: 7. The CDR3 sequence is 15 residues long. CDR3 protein: CASSDWTGGHTEAFF. As DNA, the CDR3 is TGTGCCAGCAGTGACTGGACAGGTGGACACACTGAAGCTTTCTTT.

V gene TRBV25-1 combines with J gene TRBJ2-7, with 14 nucleotides matching TRBD2. The CDR3 spans 17 residues. Trimming at V came to 6 bases and at J to 1 base, leaving 8 bases not matched to a gene. Germline CDR1 MGHDK, CDR2 SYGVNS. The CDR3 region is CASRGTSGSLNSYEQYF. CDR3 coding DNA: TGTGCCAGCAGGGGGACTAGCGGGAGTCTTAATTCCTACGAGCAGTACTTC.

On this clone: Other DNA sequences in the same sample also yield this CDR3. The rearrangement uses TRBV9 and TRBJ2-7; tentatively, D is TRBD1 (5 bases). The CDR3 is 13 residues long. The germline V and J ends were trimmed by 2 bases and 0 bases, with 6 bases remaining between them. The germline gives CDR1 SGDLS, CDR2 YYNGEE. The CDR3 sequence: CASSVTGSYEQYF. CDR3 in DNA: TGTGCCAGCAGCGTCACAGGCTCCTACGAGCAGTACTTC.

The chain employs TRBV19 and TRBJ2-4, with unresolved D. Germline CDR1 LNHDA, CDR2 SQIVND (reference sequence). V was shortened by 1 base and J by 6 bases, with 13 bases between the two germline ends. The CDR3 extends over 15 amino acids. The CDR3 is CASSIVPSPANIQYF. The DNA for the CDR3 is TGTGCCAGTAGTATAGTACCCTCCCCCGCAAACATTCAGTACTTC.

For this clone: Other DNA sequences in this sample translate to the same CDR3. The chain carries TRBV10-3 and TRBJ2-1; 9 bases are a match to TRBD2. Germline V gene data show CDR1 as ENHRY and CDR2 as SYGVKD. CDR3 size: 15 residues. Germline trimming cut 4 bases from V and 6 bases from J; bases unmatched to any gene: 7. The CDR3 sequence is CAISALAGEGNEQFF. The DNA for the CDR3 is TGTGCCATCAGTGCCTTAGCGGGAGAGGGCAATGAGCAGTTCTTC.

The chain employs TRBV10-3 and TRBJ1-1, with TRBD1 matching 8 bases. CDR3 length: 18 amino acids. J lost 0 bases, V lost 4 bases, and 13 bases had no gene match. The V gene's germline CDR1 is ENHRY and CDR2 SYGVKD. The CDR3 DNA reads TGTGCCATCAGTGGGGTGAGAGACAGGGGAAGGATGAACACTGAAGCTTTCTTT. It is translated as CAISGVRDRGRMNTEAFF.

This chain uses TRBV27 with TRBJ2-1; D not certain. The germline V and J ends were trimmed by 3 bases and 7 bases, with 7 bases remaining between them. The CDR3 extends over 12 amino acids. The V gene's germline CDR1 is MNHEY and CDR2 SMNVEV (reference sequence). In DNA form, the CDR3 reads TGTGCCAGCAGTTTTATGGGTAATGAGCAGTTCTTC. This gives the protein CASSFMGNEQFF.

Concerning this clone: The sample contains more than one DNA sequence encoding this CDR3. This sequence joins TRBV4-1 and TRBJ2-1; tentative D call: TRBD2 (6 bases). The V gene's germline CDR1 is MGHRA and CDR2 YSYEKL. Trimming cost V 4 bases and J 10 bases, with 8 bases left between them. CDR3 length: 11 amino acids. CDR3 DNA: TGCGCCAGCAGCCCTGGACTAGAGCAGTTCTTC. Translated: CASSPGLEQFF.

This chain uses TRBV27 with TRBJ2-3, with 9 bases lining up with TRBD2. J was trimmed by 2 bases and V by 6 bases; bases with no gene match: 12. The CDR3 spans 17 residues. Germline V CDR1 and CDR2: MNHEY, SMNVEV (reference sequence). This CDR3 is CASRGTSLEGYTDTQYF. CDR3 in DNA: TGTGCCAGCAGGGGGACTAGCTTGGAGGGTTACACAGATACGCAGTATTTT.

Regarding this clone: Other DNA sequences in the sample encode the same CDR3. The rearrangement uses TRBV7-9 and TRBJ2-7; D is uncertain. The CDR3 spans 13 residues. Trimming shortened V by 2 bases and J by 1 base, and 6 bases separated the two germline ends. The germline V gene encodes CDR1 SEHNR and CDR2 FQNEAQ (reference sequence). The CDR3: CASSLTSSYEQYF. CDR3 in DNA: TGTGCCAGCAGCTTAACCTCTTCCTACGAGCAGTACTTC.

The rearrangement joins TRBV27 to TRBJ1-1; unclear D gene. Germline loops: CDR1 MNHEY, CDR2 SMNVEV (reference sequence). The CDR3 sequence is 12 residues long. V lost 4 bases, J lost 5 bases, and 8 bases lay in between. The CDR3 reads CASSSRITEAFF. DNA of the CDR3: TGTGCCAGCAGTTCCCGTATAACTGAAGCTTTCTTT.

V is TRBV7-8 and J is TRBJ2-7; 11 nucleotides line up with TRBD1. The CDR3 extends over 13 amino acids. The V gene end was trimmed by 8 bases and the J gene end by 7 bases; junction bases not matched to a gene: 7. Germline CDR1 and CDR2: SGHVS and FQNEAQ. CDR3 bases: TGTGCCAGCGCCCGGGACAGGGGGGGGGAGCAGTACTTC. This sequence encodes CASARDRGGEQYF.

This rearrangement joins TRBV27 to TRBJ2-2, with D tentatively TRBD1 or TRBD2 (5 bases each). V was clipped by 7 bases and J by 7 bases, with 13 bases between them. The germline gives CDR1 MNHEY, CDR2 SMNVEV (reference sequence). The CDR3 runs 13 residues. As DNA, the CDR3 is TGTGCCAGCACCCCGGGACGGCTCGGGGAGCTGTTTTTT. It is translated as CASTPGRLGELFF.

This clone has only a few counts. J is TRBJ1-1 and V is TRBV10-3; D is perhaps TRBD1 (5 bases). Looked up from germline, CDR1 is ENHRY and CDR2 is SYGVKD. The CDR3 covers 16 residues. V was pared by 4 bases and J by 1 base, with 16 bases between. Written as DNA, the CDR3 is TGTGCCATCAGTGTAGGAGGAAGGACACCGAACACTGAAGCTTTCTTT. Amino acid sequence: CAISVGGRTPNTEAFF.

V usage is TRBV7-8 and J usage is TRBJ2-5, with 11 bases identical to TRBD1. The assigned J gene may be wrong: the sequence end matches TRBJ2-7 better. Looked up from germline, CDR1 is SGHVS and CDR2 is FQNEAQ. CDR3 size: 15 residues. In DNA, the CDR3 is TGTGCCAGCAGCTTGGACAGGGGGCCCTCCTACGAGCAGTACTTC. Protein product: CASSLDRGPSYEQYF.

V and J are TRBV6-1 and TRBJ2-7; 10 nucleotides align to TRBD1. This CDR3 is 13 amino acids long. The germline V gene encodes CDR1 MNHNS and CDR2 SASEGT. The ends lost 6 bases at V and 5 bases at J; junction bases unmatched: 4. The CDR3 is CASRIDRGHEQYF. In nucleotides, the CDR3 is TGTGCCAGCAGGATTGACAGGGGGCACGAGCAGTACTTC.

This chain links TRBV19 with TRBJ2-3; TRBD2 matches 7 bases. The CDR3 length is 14 residues. After removal of 3 bases from V and 5 bases from J, the junction contained 5 bases not matched to a gene. Germline CDR1 LNHDA, CDR2 SQIVND (reference sequence). The CDR3 is CASSIGLAEDTQYF. The CDR3 bases are TGTGCCAGTAGTATTGGCCTAGCGGAAGATACGCAGTATTTT.

The chain couples TRBV4-3 to TRBJ1-4; perhaps TRBD1 as D (5 bases). V was shortened by 1 base and J by 6 bases, with 12 bases between the two germline ends. CDR1 and CDR2 from the germline V gene are LGHNA and YSLEER. This CDR3 contains 15 residues. CDR3 nucleotides: TGCGCCAGCAGCCAAGGGGCGGGGGTGGATGAAAAACTGTTTTTT. Amino acids: CASSQGAGVDEKLFF.

In the case of this clone: This CDR3 is also generated by other DNA sequences in the sample. V is TRBV11-2 and J is TRBJ2-1, with 7 bases fitting TRBD1. This CDR3 has 13 amino acids. V lost 1 base, J lost 7 bases, and 1 base stayed unmatched. The V gene's germline CDR1 is SGHAT and CDR2 FQNNGV. CDR3 amino acids: CASSLGQGNEQFF. The CDR3 coding sequence is TGTGCCAGCAGCTTAGGACAGGGTAATGAGCAGTTCTTC. Full variable domain (missing parts from reference TRBV11-2 and TRBJ2-1): EAGVAQSPRYKIIEKRQSVAFWCNPISGHATLYWYQQILGQGPKLLIQFQNNGVVDDSQLPKDRFSAERLKGVDSTLKIQPAKLEDSAVYLCASSLGQGNEQFFGPGTRLTVL.

The chain carries TRBV4-1 and TRBJ1-5; D possibly corresponds to TRBD1 (5 bases). Germline V gives CDR1 MGHRA, CDR2 YSYEKL. The CDR3 has 14 residues. Between the trimmed V and J ends, which lost 3 bases and 1 base, there was a span of 7 bases. The CDR3 DNA is TGCGCCAGCAGCCACCGGGACAGCAATCAGCCCCAGCATTTT. This translates into CASSHRDSNQPQHF.

The chain employs TRBV6-5 and TRBJ1-2; no clear D. The germline CDR1 and CDR2 sequences are MNHEY and SVGAGI. The CDR3 has 16 residues. V lost 0 bases and J 4 bases, leaving 15 bases between the germline ends. CDR3 DNA: TGTGCCAGCAGTTACTCGAGTAAGGGTGGCGTCTATGGCTACACCTTC. Protein: CASSYSSKGGVYGYTF.

This clone was observed once. The rearrangement joins TRBV9 to TRBJ2-2; no reliable D call. The CDR3 totals 16 residues. From germline, CDR1 is SGDLS and CDR2 YYNGEE. The V end lost 3 bases, the J end lost 1 base, and 13 bases lay between the germline ends. The CDR3 region has the DNA TGTGCCAGCAGCGGCGCCGACGGTCGGAACACCGGGGAGCTGTTTTTT. Amino acids: CASSGADGRNTGELFF.

The chain couples TRBV28 to TRBJ1-4, with D possibly TRBD1 on 6 matching bases. The CDR3 is 13 amino acids. Germline-derived CDR1 and CDR2 are MDHEN and SYDVKM. Trimming left V 6 bases short and J 3 bases short, with 8 bases between. The CDR3 DNA sequence: TGTGCCAGCAGGTCAGGGGCTAATGAAAAACTGTTTTTT. This sequence encodes CASRSGANEKLFF.

This chain connects TRBV27 to TRBJ1-1, with D possibly TRBD1 on 5 matching bases. This CDR3 spans 16 amino acids. The V end lost 7 bases, the J end lost 3 bases, and 21 bases lay between the germline ends. CDR1 and CDR2 (germline): MNHEY, SMNVEV (reference sequence). CDR3 nucleotides: TGTGCCAGCATGCCGGCCCGGGGGGTTGGGGACACTGAAGCTTTCTTT. Residues: CASMPARGVGDTEAFF.

The chain has TRBV4-1 and TRBJ2-7, with TRBD1 identical over 9 bases. Germline CDR1 MGHRA, CDR2 YSYEKL. This CDR3 is 15 amino acids long. V dropped 1 base and J dropped 5; count of bases not matched to a gene: 6. CDR3: CASSQVGQGADEQYF. The CDR3 bases are TGCGCCAGCAGCCAAGTGGGACAGGGAGCCGACGAGCAGTACTTC.

The V gene is TRBV10-3, the J gene TRBJ2-2; D possibly corresponds to TRBD2 (5 bases). CDR1 and CDR2 (germline): ENHRY, SYGVKD. V gave up 3 bases and J gave up 2 bases, with 10 bases separating them. This CDR3 has 15 amino acids. CDR3 protein: CAISEEADNTGELFF. CDR3 nucleotides: TGTGCCATCAGTGAAGAAGCGGATAACACCGGGGAGCTGTTTTTT.

The J gene is TRBJ1-1, the V gene TRBV15; maybe TRBD1 (5 bases). This CDR3 region has 15 residues. Germline-derived CDR1 and CDR2 are LNHNV and YYDKDF (reference sequence). Trimming removed 3 bases from V and 0 bases from J, with 11 bases in between. CDR3 DNA sequence: TGTGCCACCAGCAGGCGGGGGACTGTGAACACTGAAGCTTTCTTT. It translates to CATSRRGTVNTEAFF.